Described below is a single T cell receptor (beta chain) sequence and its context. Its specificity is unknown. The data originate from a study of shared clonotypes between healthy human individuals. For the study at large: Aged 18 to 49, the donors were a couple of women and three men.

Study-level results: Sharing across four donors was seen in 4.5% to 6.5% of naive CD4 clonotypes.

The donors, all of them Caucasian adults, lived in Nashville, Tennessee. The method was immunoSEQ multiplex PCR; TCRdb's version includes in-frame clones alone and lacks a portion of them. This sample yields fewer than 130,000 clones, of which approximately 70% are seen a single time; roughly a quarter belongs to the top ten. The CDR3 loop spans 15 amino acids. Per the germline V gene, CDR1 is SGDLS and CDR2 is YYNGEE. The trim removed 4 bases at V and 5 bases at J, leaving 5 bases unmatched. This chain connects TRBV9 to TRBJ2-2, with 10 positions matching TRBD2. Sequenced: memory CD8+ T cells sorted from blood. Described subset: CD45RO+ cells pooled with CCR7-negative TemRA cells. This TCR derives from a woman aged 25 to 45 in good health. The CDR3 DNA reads TGTGCCAGCAGCCTAGCGGGAGTTCCTACCGGGGAGCTGTTTTTT. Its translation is CASSLAGVPTGELFF.